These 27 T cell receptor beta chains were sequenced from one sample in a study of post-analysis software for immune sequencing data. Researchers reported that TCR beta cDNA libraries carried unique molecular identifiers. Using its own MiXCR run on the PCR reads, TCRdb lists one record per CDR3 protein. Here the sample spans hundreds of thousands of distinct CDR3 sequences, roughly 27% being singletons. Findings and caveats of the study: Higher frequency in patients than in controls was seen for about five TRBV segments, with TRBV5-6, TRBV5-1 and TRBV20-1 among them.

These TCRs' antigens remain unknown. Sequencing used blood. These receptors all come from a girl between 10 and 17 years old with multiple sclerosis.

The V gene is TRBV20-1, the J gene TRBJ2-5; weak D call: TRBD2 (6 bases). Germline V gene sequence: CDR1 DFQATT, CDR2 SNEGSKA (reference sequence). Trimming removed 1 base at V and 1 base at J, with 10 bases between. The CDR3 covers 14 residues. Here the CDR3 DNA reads TGCAGTGCTAGAGGGTACGGGGGCCAAGAGACCCAGTACTTC. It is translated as CSARGYGGQETQYF.

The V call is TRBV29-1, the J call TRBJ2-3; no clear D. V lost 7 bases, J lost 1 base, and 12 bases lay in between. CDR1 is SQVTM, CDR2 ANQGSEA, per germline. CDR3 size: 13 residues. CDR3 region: CSGRTGGTDTQYF. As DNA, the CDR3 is TGCAGCGGCCGGACCGGAGGCACAGATACGCAGTATTTT.

CDR3 nucleotides: TGCAGTGCCGCGCCCGGTAGCGGGGGGGAAAACATTCAGTACTTC. It codes for CSAAPGSGGENIQYF. The chain combines TRBV20-1 with TRBJ2-4, with 11 bases lining up with TRBD2. Germline CDR1 DFQATT, CDR2 SNEGSKA (reference sequence). The V and J ends lost 6 bases and 5 bases, in that order; junction bases with no gene match: 9. The CDR3 is 15 amino acids.

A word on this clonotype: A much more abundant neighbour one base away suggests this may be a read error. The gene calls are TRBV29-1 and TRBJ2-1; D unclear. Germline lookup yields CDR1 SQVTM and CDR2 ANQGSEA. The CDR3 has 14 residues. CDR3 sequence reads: CSVAGLSSYNERFF. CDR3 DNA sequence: TGCAGCGTAGCAGGCCTGAGCTCCTACAATGAGCGGTTCTTC.

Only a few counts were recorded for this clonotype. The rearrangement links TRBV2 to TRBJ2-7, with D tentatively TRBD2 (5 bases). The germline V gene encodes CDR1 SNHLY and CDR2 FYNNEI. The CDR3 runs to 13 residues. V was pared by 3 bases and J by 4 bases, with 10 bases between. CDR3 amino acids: CASSDIGEYEQYF. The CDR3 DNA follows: TGTGCCAGCAGTGATATCGGGGAATACGAGCAGTACTTC.

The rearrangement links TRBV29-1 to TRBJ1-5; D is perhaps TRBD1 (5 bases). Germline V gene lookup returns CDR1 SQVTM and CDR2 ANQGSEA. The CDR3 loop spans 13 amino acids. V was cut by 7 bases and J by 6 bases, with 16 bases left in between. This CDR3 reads CSGGDGTSQPQHF. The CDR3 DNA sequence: TGCAGCGGGGGGGACGGAACCTCTCAGCCCCAGCATTTT. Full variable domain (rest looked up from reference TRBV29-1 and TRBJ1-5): SAVISQKPSRDICQRGTSLTIQCQVDSQVTMMFWYRQQPGQSLTLIATANQGSEATYESGFVIDKFPISRPNLTFSTLTVSNMSPEDSSIYLCSGGDGTSQPQHFGDGTRLSIL.

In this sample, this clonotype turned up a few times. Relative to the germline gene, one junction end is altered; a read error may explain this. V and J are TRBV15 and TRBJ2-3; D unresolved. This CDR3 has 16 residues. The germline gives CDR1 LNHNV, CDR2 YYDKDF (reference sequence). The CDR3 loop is CAISRDPGASTDTQYF. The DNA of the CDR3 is TGTGCCATCAGCAGAGATCCAGGAGCTAGCACAGATACGCAGTATTTT. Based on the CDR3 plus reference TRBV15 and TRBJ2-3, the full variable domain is DAMVIQNPRYQVTQFGKPVTLSCSQTLNHNVMYWYQQKSSQAPKLLFHYYDKDFNNEADTPDNFQSRRPNTSFCFLDIRSPGLGDTAMYLCAISRDPGASTDTQYFGPGTRLTVL.

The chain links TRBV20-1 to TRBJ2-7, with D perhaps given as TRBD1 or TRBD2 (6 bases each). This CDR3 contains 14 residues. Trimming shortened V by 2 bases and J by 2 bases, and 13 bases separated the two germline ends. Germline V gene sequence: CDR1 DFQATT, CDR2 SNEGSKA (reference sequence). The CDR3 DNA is TGCAGTGCTAGAAAACAGGGACTCCCCTACGAGCAGTACTTC. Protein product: CSARKQGLPYEQYF.

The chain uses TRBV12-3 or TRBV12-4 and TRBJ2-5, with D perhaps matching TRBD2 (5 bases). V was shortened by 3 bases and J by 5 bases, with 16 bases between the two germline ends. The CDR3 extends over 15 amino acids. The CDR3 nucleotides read TGTGCCAGCAGTTTCCTTTCCGGGGTCGCGGAGACCCAGTACTTC. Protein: CASSFLSGVAETQYF.

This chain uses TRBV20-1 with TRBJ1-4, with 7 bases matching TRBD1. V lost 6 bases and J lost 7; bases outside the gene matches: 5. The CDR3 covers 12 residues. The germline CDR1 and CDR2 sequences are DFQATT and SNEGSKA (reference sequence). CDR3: CSAQGYFEKLFF. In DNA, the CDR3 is TGCAGTGCACAGGGGTACTTTGAAAAACTGTTTTTT.

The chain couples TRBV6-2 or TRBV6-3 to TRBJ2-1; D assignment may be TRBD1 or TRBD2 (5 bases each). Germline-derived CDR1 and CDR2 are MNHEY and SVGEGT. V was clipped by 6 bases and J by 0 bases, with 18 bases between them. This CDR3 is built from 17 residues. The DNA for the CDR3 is TGTGCCAGCAGCCCTTTGACCCCAGGGAGCTCCTACAATGAGCAGTTCTTC. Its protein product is CASSPLTPGSSYNEQFF.

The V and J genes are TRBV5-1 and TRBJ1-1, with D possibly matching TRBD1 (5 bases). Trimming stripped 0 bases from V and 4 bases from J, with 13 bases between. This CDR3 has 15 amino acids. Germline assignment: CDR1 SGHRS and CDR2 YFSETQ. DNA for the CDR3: TGCGCCAGCAGCTTGGGTCCCGGGGGAGGCACTGAAGCTTTCTTT. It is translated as CASSLGPGGGTEAFF.

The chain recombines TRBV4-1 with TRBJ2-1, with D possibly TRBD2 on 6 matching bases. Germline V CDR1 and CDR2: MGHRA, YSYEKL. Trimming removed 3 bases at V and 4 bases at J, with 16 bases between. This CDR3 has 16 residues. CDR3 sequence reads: CASSHSGAETYNEQFF. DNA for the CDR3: TGCGCCAGCAGCCATAGCGGAGCGGAGACTTACAATGAGCAGTTCTTC.

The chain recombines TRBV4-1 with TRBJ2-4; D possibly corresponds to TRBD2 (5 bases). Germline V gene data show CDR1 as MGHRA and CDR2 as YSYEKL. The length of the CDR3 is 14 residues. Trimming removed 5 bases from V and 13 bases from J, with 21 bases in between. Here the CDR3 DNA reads TGCGCCAGCAGCTTGCGTACGTCCGGTAGGGAGCAGTACTTC. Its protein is CASSLRTSGREQYF.

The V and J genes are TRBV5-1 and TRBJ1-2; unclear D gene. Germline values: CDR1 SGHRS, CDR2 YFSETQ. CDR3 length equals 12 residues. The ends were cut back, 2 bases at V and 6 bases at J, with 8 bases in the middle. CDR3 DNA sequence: TGCGCCAGCAGCTTTGACTCAGATGGCTACACCTTC. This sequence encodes CASSFDSDGYTF.

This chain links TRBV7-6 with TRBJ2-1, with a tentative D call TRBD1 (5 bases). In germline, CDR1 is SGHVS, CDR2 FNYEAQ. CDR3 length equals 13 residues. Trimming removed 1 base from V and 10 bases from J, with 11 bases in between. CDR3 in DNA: TGTGCCAGCAGCTTAGTAGGGGCAAGGGAGCAGTTCTTC. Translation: CASSLVGAREQFF.

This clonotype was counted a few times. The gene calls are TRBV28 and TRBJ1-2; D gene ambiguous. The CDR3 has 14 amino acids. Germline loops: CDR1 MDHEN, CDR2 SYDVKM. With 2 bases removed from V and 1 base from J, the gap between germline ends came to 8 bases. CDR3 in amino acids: CASSLNGVNYGYTF. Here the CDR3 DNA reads TGTGCCAGCAGTTTAAACGGGGTTAACTATGGCTACACCTTC.

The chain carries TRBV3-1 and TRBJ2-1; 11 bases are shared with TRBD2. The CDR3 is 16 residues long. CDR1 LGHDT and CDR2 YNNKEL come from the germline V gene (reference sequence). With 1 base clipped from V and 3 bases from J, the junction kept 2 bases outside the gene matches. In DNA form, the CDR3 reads TGTGCCAGCAGCCAAGTAGCGGGGGGGCGCTACAATGAGCAGTTCTTC. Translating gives CASSQVAGGRYNEQFF.

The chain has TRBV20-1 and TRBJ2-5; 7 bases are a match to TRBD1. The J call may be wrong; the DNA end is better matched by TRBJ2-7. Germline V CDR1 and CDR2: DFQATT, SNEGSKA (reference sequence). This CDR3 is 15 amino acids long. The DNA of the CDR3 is TGCAGTGCTAGACACCGGGACAGACGATTCTACGAGCAGTACTTC. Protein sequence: CSARHRDRRFYEQYF.

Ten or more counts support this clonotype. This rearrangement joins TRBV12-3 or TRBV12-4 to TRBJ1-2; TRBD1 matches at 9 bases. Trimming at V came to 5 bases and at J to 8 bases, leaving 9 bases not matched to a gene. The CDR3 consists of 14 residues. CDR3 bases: TGTGCCAGCAGTCCCCGGGACAGGGTGAGGGGCTACACCTTC. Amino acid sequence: CASSPRDRVRGYTF.

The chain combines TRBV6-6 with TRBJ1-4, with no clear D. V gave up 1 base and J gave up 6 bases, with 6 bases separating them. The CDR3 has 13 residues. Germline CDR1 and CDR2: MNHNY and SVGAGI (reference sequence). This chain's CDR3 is CASSYLGYEKLFF. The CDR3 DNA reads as TGTGCCAGCAGTTACTTGGGGTATGAAAAACTGTTTTTT.

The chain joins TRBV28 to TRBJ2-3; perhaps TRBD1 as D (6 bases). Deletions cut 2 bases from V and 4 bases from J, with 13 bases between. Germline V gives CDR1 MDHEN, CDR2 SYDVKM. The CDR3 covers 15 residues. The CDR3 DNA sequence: TGTGCCAGCAGTTTACGATGGGGGCGATCAGATACGCAGTATTTT. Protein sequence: CASSLRWGRSDTQYF.

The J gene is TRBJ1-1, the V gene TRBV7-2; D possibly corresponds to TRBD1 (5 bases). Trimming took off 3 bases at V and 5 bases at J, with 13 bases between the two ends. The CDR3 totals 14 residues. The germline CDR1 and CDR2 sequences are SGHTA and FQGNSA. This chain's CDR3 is CASSLEGRRTEAFF. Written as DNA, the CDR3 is TGTGCCAGCAGCTTGGAGGGGCGGAGGACTGAAGCTTTCTTT.

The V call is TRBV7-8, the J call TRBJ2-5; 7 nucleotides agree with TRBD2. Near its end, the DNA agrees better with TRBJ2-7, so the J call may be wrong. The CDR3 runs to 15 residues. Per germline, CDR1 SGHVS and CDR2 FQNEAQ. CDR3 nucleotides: TGTGCCAGCACCTCGGGTGCTAGCGGTGGGTACGAGCAGTACTTC. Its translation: CASTSGASGGYEQYF.

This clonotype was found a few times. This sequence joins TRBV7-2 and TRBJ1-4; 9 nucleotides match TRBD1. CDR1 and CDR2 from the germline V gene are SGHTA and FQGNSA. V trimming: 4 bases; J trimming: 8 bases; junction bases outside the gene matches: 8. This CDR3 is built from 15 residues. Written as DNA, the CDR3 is TGTGCCAGCAGCTCCACCGGGACAGGGACCGAAAAACTGTTTTTT. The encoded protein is CASSSTGTGTEKLFF.

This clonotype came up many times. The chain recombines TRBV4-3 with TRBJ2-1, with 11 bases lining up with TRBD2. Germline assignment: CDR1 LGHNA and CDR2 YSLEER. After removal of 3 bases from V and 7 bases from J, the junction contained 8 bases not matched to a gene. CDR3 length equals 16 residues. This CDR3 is CASSQVLAGAGNEQFF. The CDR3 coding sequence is TGCGCCAGCAGCCAGGTACTAGCGGGAGCCGGGAATGAGCAGTTCTTC.

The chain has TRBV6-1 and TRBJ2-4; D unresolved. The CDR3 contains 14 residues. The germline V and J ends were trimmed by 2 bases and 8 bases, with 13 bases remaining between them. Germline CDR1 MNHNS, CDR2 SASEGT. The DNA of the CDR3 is TGTGCCAGCAGTGAACTACCCAGTGAAGACATTCAGTACTTC. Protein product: CASSELPSEDIQYF.